This TCR beta chain appears in the sequencing data of a study of T cells in Graves' hyperthyroidism and ophthalmopathy. Whole-study results and caveats: Before onset, ophthalmopathy was predicted by the model a median around 6.2 months earlier. Most thyroid-expanded clonotypes above 0.001 were also found in blood.

RNA transcripts served as the template for amplifying TCR beta CDR3 regions. The primer set for the first-round RT-PCR of the TCR CDR3 was HTBI. TCRdb analysed the multiplex PCR reads with MiXCR anew, one entry per CDR3 protein. Among about 760,000 distinct CDR3 sequences listed, roughly 32% were seen once. The CDR3 extends over 14 amino acids. V lost 1 base, J lost 0 bases, and 7 bases lay in between. The germline gives CDR1 SGHAT, CDR2 FQNNGV. This clonotype was seen more than once but under ten times. As yet, its antigen is unknown. The genes are TRBV11-2 and TRBJ2-7; D is perhaps TRBD2 (6 bases). This TCR came from a woman aged 40-49 years with Graves' hyperthyroidism. Sequencing was performed on blood. The CDR3 nucleotides read TGTGCCAGCAGCTTAGGGACTACCTCCTACGAGCAGTACTTC. Protein: CASSLGTTSYEQYF.